This T cell receptor beta chain is drawn from a study of neurological immune-mediated disorders. In this sample, this clonotype turned up a few times. TCRdb ran MiXCR on the 5' RACE reads and lists one entry per CDR3 protein. In the table there are about 120,000 distinct CDR3 sequences, roughly 3.2% of which are singletons. The trim removed 4 bases at V and 4 bases at J, leaving 2 bases unmatched. Germline CDR1 and CDR2: MNHEY and SVGAGI. CDR3 length: 14 amino acids. This chain uses TRBV6-5 with TRBJ1-3; TRBD1 aligns across 9 bases. Material: PBMCs. This sequence was found in a woman in her twenties or thirties with multiple sclerosis. The CDR3 loop is CASSWGTGGNTIYF. CDR3 nucleotide sequence: TGTGCCAGCAGTTGGGGGACAGGGGGAAACACCATATATTTT.